The 14 T cell receptor beta chains listed next were all sequenced from one sample in a study of memory CD4+ T cells and cytomegalovirus serostatus. Single viable CD3+CD4+CD8-CD45RO+ cells were sorted as the memory CD4+ T cells. Profiling relied on immunoSEQ multiplex PCR, and the TCRdb table lists in-frame clones only, not all of them. The sample carries around 84,000 clones, approximately 84% recorded once. The sequencing sample was made of memory CD4+ T cells from blood. The receptors shown here come from an adult in good health and CMV-seronegative.

V is TRBV2 and J is TRBJ1-2; a weak D match, TRBD1 (5 bases). The CDR3 totals 13 residues. V was trimmed by 5 bases and J by 2 bases, leaving 9 bases between them. CDR1 is SNHLY, CDR2 FYNNEI, per germline. Here the CDR3 DNA reads TGTGCCAGCAGTCCAGACAGCAACTATGGCTACACCTTC. Protein product: CASSPDSNYGYTF. The full variable domain, completed using reference TRBV2 and TRBJ1-2, is EPEVTQTPSHQVTQMGQEVILRCVPISNHLYFYWYRQILGQKVEFLVSFYNNEISEKSEIFDDQFSVERPDGSNFTLKIRSTKLEDSAMYFCASSPDSNYGYTFGSGTRLTVV.

V gene TRBV6-5 combines with J gene TRBJ1-2; possibly TRBD1 for D (5 bases). The germline V and J ends were trimmed by 2 bases and 2 bases, with 12 bases remaining between them. Germline V gene data show CDR1 as MNHEY and CDR2 as SVGAGI. The CDR3 contains 15 residues. The CDR3 DNA reads as TGTGCCAGCAGTTACCGACAGAAATACAACTATGGCTACACCTTC. This encodes CASSYRQKYNYGYTF.

This clone was seen a single time. The chain combines TRBV28 with TRBJ1-1; TRBD1 might be the D (5 bases). Trimming pared 6 bases from V and 1 base from J, leaving 12 bases between. Germline V gene lookup returns CDR1 MDHEN and CDR2 SYDVKM. The CDR3 runs 14 residues. Here the CDR3 DNA reads TGTGCCAGCAGAAGTGGGACGGCGAACACTGAAGCTTTCTTT. Translating it yields CASRSGTANTEAFF.

The CDR3 here is CASSWEGGDYGYTF. CDR3 DNA sequence: TGTGCCAGCAGCTGGGAGGGGGGCGACTATGGCTACACCTTC. The chain is built from TRBV5-4 and TRBJ1-2; D is perhaps TRBD1 (6 bases). Germline V CDR1 and CDR2: SGHNT, YYREEE (reference sequence). With 3 bases removed from V and 3 bases from J, the gap between germline ends came to 12 bases. The CDR3 covers 14 residues.

V is TRBV9 and J is TRBJ1-2, with 9 bases matching TRBD1. CDR1 and CDR2 (germline): SGDLS, YYNGEE. The ends lost 3 bases at V and 4 bases at J; junction bases unmatched: 1. The CDR3 has 13 amino acids. The CDR3 DNA follows: TGTGCCAGCAGCGGGGGACAGGGCTATGGCTACACCTTC. Its protein product is CASSGGQGYGYTF.

The chain combines TRBV4-3 with TRBJ1-4, with 7 bases identical to TRBD1. The CDR3 runs 16 residues. Germline V gene data show CDR1 as LGHNA and CDR2 as YSLEER. The V gene end was trimmed by 1 base and the J gene end by 4 bases; junction bases not matched to a gene: 6. In DNA, the CDR3 is TGCGCCAGCAGCCAAGGAGAGGGGGCGGGTAATGAAAAACTGTTTTTT. Translation gives CASSQGEGAGNEKLFF.

The chain employs TRBV9 and TRBJ1-2; the D gene is possibly TRBD1 (6 bases). Looked up from germline, CDR1 is SGDLS and CDR2 is YYNGEE. There are 15 residues in the CDR3. The V and J ends lost 0 bases and 5 bases respectively, with 14 bases between them. This CDR3 reads CASSVEGGTQYGYTF. The CDR3 coding sequence is TGTGCCAGCAGCGTAGAGGGGGGGACACAATATGGCTACACCTTC.

V usage is TRBV11-3 and J usage is TRBJ1-1; D not certain. V lost 3 bases and J 2 bases, leaving 7 bases between the germline ends. The CDR3 consists of 13 residues. Germline-derived CDR1 and CDR2 are SGHNT and YENEEA. The CDR3 bases are TGTGCCAGCAGCTTTGCAGACAACACTGAAGCTTTCTTT. Amino acids: CASSFADNTEAFF.

The chain is built from TRBV30 and TRBJ2-3, with D hard to call. CDR1 GTSNPN and CDR2 SVGIG come from the germline V gene (reference sequence). There are 9 residues in the CDR3. Trimming left V 4 bases short and J 6 bases short, with 2 bases between. The CDR3 here is CAWTDTQYF. Here the CDR3 DNA reads TGTGCCTGGACCGATACGCAGTATTTT.

The V call is TRBV23-1, the J call TRBJ2-7; tentatively, D is TRBD1 (5 bases). TRBV23-1 falls under the ORF class, with uncertain function. The CDR3 runs 17 residues. Between the trimmed V and J ends, which lost 0 bases and 5 bases, there was a span of 20 bases. CDR3 nucleotide sequence: TGCGCCAGCAGTCAATCCCAGAGGCAGAAGGGGTTACACGAGCAGTACTTC. Amino acids: CASSQSQRQKGLHEQYF.

The chain recombines TRBV5-4 with TRBJ2-3; 9 positions agree with TRBD2. The V and J ends lost 4 bases and 3 bases, in that order; junction bases with no gene match: 15. The germline gives CDR1 SGHNT, CDR2 YYREEE (reference sequence). CDR3 length: 18 amino acids. The CDR3, as DNA: TGTGCCAGCAGCATCCTGGGGGCGGGGGGGCCAGGGACAGATACGCAGTATTTT. Translated: CASSILGAGGPGTDTQYF.

This sequence joins TRBV29-1 and TRBJ2-7, with TRBD2 matching 7 bases. After removal of 0 bases from V and 0 bases from J, the junction contained 2 bases not matched to a gene. Germline values: CDR1 SQVTM, CDR2 ANQGSEA. This CDR3 region has 14 residues. The CDR3 coding sequence is TGCAGCGTTGAAGAGGGGGGGAGCTCCTACGAGCAGTACTTC. Translated: CSVEEGGSSYEQYF.

This chain uses TRBV15 with TRBJ1-2, with a tentative D call TRBD1 (5 bases). V was shortened by 0 bases and J by 3 bases, with 8 bases between the two germline ends. This CDR3 contains 14 residues. CDR1 is LNHNV and CDR2 is YYDKDF in the germline V gene (reference sequence). The CDR3 here is CATSRDGQDYGYTF. The CDR3 nucleotides read TGTGCCACCAGCAGAGATGGACAAGACTATGGCTACACCTTC.

The rearrangement links TRBV7-2 to TRBJ1-6, with D unresolved. From germline, CDR1 is SGHTA and CDR2 FQGNSA. The V gene lost 5 bases and the J gene lost 7 bases, with 12 bases spanning the gap. The CDR3 consists of 14 residues. The CDR3 loop reads CASSPDGYNSPLHF. The CDR3 DNA sequence: TGTGCCAGCAGCCCCGACGGGTACAATTCACCCCTCCACTTT.